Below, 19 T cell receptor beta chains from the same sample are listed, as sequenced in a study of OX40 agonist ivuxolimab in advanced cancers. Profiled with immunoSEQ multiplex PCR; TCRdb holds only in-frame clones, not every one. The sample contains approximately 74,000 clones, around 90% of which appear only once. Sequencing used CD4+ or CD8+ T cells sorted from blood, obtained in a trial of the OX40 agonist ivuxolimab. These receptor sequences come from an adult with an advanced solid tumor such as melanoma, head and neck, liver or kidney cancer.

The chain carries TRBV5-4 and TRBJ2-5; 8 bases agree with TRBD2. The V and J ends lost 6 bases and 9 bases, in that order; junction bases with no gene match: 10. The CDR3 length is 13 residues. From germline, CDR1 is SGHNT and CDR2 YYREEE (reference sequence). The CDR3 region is CASNTAGGASQYF. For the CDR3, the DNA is TGTGCCAGCAACACGGCGGGGGGCGCGTCCCAGTACTTC. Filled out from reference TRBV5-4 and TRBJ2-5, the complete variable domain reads ETGVTQSPTHLIKTRGQQVTLRCSSQSGHNTVSWYQQALGQGPQFIFQYYREEENGRGNFPPRFSGLQFPNYSSELNVNALELDDSALYLCASNTAGGASQYFGPGTRLLVL.

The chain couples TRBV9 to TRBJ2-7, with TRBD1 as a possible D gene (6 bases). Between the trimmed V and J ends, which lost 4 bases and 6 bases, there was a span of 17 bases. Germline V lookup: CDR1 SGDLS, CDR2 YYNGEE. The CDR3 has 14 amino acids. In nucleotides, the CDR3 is TGTGCCAGCAGCTCCCAGACAGGTAGTACCGAGCAGTACTTC. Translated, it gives CASSSQTGSTEQYF.

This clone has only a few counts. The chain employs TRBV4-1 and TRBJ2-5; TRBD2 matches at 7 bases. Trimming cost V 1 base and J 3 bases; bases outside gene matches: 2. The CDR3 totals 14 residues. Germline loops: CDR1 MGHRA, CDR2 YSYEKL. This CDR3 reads CASSQGLAEETQYF. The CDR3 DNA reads TGCGCCAGCAGCCAAGGACTAGCAGAAGAGACCCAGTACTTC.

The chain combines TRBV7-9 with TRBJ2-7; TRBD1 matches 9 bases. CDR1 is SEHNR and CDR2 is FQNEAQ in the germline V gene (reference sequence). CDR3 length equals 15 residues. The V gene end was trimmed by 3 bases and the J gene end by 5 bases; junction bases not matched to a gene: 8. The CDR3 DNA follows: TGTGCCAGCAGCTTTTTCCGGGACAGGGTCAACGAGCAGTACTTC. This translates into CASSFFRDRVNEQYF.

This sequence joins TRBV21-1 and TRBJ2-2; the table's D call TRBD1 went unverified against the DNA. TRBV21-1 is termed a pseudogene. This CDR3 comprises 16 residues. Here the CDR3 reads CASSNGTGGRIGELFF. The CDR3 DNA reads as TGTGCCAGCAGCAATGGAACAGGGGGAAGGATCGGGGAGCTGTTTTTT.

In DNA form, the CDR3 reads TGTGCCAGCAGCCAAGTCGGCACAGCCTACGAGCAGTACTTC. Translated, it gives CASSQVGTAYEQYF. This rearrangement joins TRBV4-2 to TRBJ2-7, with unresolved D. The V gene lost 1 base and the J gene lost 2 bases, with 9 bases spanning the gap. Germline assignment: CDR1 LGHNA and CDR2 YNFKEQ. CDR3 size: 14 residues.

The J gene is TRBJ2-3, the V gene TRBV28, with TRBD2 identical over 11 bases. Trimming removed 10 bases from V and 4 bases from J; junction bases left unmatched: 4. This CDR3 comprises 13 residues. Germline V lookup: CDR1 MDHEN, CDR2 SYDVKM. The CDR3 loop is CAIAGGPADTQYF. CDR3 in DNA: TGTGCCATAGCGGGAGGGCCTGCAGATACGCAGTATTTT.

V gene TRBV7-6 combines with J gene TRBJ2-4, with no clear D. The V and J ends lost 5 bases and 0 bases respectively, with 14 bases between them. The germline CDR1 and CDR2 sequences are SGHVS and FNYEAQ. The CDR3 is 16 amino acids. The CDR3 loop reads CASSLGDGIAKNIQYF. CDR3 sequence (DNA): TGTGCCAGCAGCCTAGGAGATGGGATAGCCAAAAACATTCAGTACTTC.

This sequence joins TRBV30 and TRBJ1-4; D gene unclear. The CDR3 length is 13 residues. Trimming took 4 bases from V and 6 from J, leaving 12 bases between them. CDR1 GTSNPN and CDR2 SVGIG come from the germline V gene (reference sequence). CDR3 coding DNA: TGTGCCTGGAACAAGGGCGGTTATGAAAAACTGTTTTTT. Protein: CAWNKGGYEKLFF.

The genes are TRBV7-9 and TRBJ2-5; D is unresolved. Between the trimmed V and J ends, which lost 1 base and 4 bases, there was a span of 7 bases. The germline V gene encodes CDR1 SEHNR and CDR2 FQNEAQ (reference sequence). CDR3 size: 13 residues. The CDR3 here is CASSLGQTETQYF. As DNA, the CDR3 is TGTGCCAGCAGCTTAGGGCAGACAGAGACCCAGTACTTC.

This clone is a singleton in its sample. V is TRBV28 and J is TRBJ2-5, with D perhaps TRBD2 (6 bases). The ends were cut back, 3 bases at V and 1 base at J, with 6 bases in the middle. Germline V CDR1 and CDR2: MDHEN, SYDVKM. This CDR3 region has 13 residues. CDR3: CASSLGGQETQYF. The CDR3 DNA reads TGTGCCAGCAGTTTGGGGGGCCAAGAGACCCAGTACTTC.

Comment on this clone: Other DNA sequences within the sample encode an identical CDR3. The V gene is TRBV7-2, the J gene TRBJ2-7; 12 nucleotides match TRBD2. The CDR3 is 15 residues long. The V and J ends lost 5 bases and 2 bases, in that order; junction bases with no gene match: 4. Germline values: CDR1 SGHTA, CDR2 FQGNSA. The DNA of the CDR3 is TGTGCCAGCAGCCCCCGGACTAGCGGGACCTACGAGCAGTACTTC. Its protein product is CASSPRTSGTYEQYF.

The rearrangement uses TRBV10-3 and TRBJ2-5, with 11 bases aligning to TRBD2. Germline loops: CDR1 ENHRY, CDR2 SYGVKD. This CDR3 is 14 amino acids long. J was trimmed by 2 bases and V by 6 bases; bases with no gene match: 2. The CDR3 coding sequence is TGTGCCATCAGCAGACTAGCGGGGCAAGAGACCCAGTACTTC. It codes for CAISRLAGQETQYF.

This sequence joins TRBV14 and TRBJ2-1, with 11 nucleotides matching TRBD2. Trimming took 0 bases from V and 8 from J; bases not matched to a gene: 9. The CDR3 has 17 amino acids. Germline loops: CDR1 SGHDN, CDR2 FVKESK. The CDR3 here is CASSQDSGSGRVDEQFF. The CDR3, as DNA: TGTGCCAGCAGCCAAGATTCGGGTAGCGGGAGGGTGGATGAGCAGTTCTTC.

CDR3 nucleotide sequence: TGTGCCAGCAGGCCCACTTCAACCACCGGGGAGCTGTTTTTT. It codes for CASRPTSTTGELFF. The V gene is TRBV7-8, the J gene TRBJ2-2; D remains ambiguous. V lost 6 bases to trimming and J lost 4 bases, with 12 bases between them. Germline V gives CDR1 SGHVS, CDR2 FQNEAQ. The length of the CDR3 is 14 residues.

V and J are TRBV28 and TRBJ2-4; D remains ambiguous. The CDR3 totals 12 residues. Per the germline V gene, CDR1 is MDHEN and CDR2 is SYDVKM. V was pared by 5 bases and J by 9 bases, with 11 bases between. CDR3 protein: CASSRPAGIQYF. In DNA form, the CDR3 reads TGTGCCAGCAGTCGCCCGGCAGGCATTCAGTACTTC.

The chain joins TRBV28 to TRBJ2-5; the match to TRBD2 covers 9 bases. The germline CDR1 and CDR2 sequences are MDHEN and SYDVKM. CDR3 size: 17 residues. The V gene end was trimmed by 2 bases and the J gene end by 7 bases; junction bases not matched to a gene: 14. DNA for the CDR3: TGTGCCAGCAGTTTAGCCTTCGTGGCGGGAGGGCCAGGGACCCAGTACTTC. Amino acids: CASSLAFVAGGPGTQYF.

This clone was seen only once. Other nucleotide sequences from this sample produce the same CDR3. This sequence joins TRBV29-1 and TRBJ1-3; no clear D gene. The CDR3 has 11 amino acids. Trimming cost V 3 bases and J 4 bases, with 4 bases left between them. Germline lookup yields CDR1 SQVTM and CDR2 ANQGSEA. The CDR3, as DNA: TGCAGCGTTGAGTCCGGAAACACCATATATTTT. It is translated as CSVESGNTIYF.

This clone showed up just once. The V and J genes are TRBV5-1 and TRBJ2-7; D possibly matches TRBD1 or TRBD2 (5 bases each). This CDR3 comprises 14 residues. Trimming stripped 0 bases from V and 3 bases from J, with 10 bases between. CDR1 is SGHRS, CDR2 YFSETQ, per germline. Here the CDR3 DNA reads TGCGCCAGCAGCTTGGGGGACGTAGGCTACGAGCAGTACTTC. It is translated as CASSLGDVGYEQYF.